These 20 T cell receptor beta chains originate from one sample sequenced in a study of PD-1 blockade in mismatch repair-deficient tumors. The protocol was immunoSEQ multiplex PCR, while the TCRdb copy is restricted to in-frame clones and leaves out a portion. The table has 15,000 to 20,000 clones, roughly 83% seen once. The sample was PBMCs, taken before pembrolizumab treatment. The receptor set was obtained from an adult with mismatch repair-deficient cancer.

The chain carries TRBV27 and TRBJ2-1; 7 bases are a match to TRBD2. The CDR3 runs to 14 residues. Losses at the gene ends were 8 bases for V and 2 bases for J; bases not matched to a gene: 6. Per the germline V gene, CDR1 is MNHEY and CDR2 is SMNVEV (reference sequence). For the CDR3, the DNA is TGTGCCAGCGTATCCGGGAGGCCCTACAATGAGCAGTTCTTC. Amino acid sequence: CASVSGRPYNEQFF.

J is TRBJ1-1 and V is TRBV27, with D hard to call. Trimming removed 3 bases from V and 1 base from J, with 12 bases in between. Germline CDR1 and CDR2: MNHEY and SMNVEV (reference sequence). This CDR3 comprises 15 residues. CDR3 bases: TGTGCCAGCAGTTTCGGGGTATCAGGGAACACTGAAGCTTTCTTT. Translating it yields CASSFGVSGNTEAFF.

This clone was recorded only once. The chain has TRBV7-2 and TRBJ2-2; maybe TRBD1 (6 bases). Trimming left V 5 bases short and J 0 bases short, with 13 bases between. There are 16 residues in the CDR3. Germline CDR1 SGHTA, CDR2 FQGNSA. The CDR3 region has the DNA TGTGCCAGCAGCCTAGGGGGACGGTCGAACACCGGGGAGCTGTTTTTT. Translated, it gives CASSLGGRSNTGELFF. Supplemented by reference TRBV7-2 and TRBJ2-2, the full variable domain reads GAGVSQSPSNKVTEKGKDVELRCDPISGHTALYWYRQSLGQGLEFLIYFQGNSAPDKSGLPSDRFSAERTGGSVSTLTIQRTQQEDSAVYLCASSLGGRSNTGELFFGEGSRLTVL.

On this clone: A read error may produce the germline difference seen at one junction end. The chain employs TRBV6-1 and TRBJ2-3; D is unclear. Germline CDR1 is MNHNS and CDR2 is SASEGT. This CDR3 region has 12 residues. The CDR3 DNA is TGTGCCATCAGTGAGAAAGGAGATACGCAGTATTTT. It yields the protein CAISEKGDTQYF.

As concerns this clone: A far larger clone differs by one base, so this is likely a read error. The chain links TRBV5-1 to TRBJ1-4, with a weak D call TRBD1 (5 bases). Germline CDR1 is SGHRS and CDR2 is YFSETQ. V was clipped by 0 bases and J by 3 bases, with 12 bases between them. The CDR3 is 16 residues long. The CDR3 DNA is TGCGCCAGCAGCTTGGGGGGTCGGGGGTCTAATGAAAAACTGTTTTTT. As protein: CASSLGGRGSNEKLFF.

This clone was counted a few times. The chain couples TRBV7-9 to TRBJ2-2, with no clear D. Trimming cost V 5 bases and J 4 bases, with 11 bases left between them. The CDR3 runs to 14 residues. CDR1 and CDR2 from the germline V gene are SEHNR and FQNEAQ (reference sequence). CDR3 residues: CASSRQVVTGELFF. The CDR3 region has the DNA TGTGCCAGCAGCCGTCAAGTGGTCACCGGGGAGCTGTTTTTT.

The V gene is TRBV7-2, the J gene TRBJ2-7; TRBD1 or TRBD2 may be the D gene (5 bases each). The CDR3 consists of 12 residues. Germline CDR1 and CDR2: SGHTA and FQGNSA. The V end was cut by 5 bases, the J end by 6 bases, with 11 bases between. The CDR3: CASSRGAVEQYF. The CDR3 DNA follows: TGTGCCAGCAGCAGAGGGGCGGTCGAGCAGTACTTC. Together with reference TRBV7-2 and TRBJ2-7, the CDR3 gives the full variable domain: GAGVSQSPSNKVTEKGKDVELRCDPISGHTALYWYRQSLGQGLEFLIYFQGNSAPDKSGLPSDRFSAERTGGSVSTLTIQRTQQEDSAVYLCASSRGAVEQYFGPGTRLTVT.

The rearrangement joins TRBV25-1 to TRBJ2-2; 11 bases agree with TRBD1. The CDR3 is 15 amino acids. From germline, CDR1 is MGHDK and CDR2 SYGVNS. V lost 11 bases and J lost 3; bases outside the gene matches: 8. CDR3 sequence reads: CASNSGQGDTGELFF. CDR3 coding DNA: TGTGCCTCCAACTCGGGACAGGGGGACACCGGGGAGCTGTTTTTT.

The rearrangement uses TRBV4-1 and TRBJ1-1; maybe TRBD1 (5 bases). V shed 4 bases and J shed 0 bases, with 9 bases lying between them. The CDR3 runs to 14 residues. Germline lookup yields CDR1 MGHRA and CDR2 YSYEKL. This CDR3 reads CASSPRGLNTEAFF. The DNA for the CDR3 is TGCGCCAGCAGCCCTAGGGGATTGAACACTGAAGCTTTCTTT.

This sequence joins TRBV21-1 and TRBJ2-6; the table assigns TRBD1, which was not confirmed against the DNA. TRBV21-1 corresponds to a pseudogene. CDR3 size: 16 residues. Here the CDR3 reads CASSKEGTVQANVLTF. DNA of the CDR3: TGTGCCAGCAGCAAAGAGGGGACAGTTCAGGCCAACGTCCTGACTTTC.

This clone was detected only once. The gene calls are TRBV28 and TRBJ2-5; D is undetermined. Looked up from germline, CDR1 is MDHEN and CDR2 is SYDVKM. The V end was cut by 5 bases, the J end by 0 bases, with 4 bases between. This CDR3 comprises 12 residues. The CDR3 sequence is CASSPHQETQYF. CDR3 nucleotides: TGTGCCAGCAGTCCCCACCAAGAGACCCAGTACTTC.

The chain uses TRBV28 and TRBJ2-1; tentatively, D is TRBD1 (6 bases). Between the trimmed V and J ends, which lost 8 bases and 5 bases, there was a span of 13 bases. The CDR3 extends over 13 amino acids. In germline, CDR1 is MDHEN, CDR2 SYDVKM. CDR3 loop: CASGTPANNEQFF. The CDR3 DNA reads TGTGCCAGCGGGACACCAGCTAACAATGAGCAGTTCTTC.

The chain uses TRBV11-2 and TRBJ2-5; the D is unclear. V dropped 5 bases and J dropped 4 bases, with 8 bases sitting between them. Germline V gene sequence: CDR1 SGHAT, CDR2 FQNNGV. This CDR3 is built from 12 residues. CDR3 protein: CASSPISETQYF. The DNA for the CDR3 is TGTGCCAGCAGCCCCATCTCAGAGACCCAGTACTTC.

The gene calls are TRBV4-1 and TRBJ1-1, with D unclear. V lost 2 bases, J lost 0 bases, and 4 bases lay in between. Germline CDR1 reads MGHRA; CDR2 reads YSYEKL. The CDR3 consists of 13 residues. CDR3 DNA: TGCGCCAGCAGCCAACAGCTGAACACTGAAGCTTTCTTT. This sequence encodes CASSQQLNTEAFF.

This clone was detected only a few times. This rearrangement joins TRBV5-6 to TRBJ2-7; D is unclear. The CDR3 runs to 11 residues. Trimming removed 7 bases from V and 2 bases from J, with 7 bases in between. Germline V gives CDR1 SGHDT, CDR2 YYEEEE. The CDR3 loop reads CASSRAYEQYF. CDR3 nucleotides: TGTGCCAGCTCGCGAGCCTACGAGCAGTACTTC.

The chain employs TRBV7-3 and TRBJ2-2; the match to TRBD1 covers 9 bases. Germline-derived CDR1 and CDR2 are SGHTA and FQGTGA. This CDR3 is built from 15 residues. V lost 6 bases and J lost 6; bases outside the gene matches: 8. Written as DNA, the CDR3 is TGTGCCAGCAGTCCAACAGGGGGCAAGGCCGGGGAGCTGTTTTTT. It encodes CASSPTGGKAGELFF.

CDR3 loop: CASSPGTGASGNTIYF. The CDR3 DNA reads TGCGCCAGCAGCCCTGGGACAGGGGCCTCTGGAAACACCATATATTTT. The V gene is TRBV5-1, the J gene TRBJ1-3; 10 bases fit TRBD1. The CDR3 extends over 16 amino acids. V dropped 4 bases and J dropped 0; count of bases not matched to a gene: 4. CDR1 and CDR2 (germline): SGHRS, YFSETQ.

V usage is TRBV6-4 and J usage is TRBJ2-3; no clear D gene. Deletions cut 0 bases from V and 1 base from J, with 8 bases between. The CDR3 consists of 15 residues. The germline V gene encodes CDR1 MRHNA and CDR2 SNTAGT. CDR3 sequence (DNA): TGTGCCAGCAGTGACTCGATTGGGGGCACAGATACGCAGTATTTT. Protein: CASSDSIGGTDTQYF.

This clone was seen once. CDR3 protein: CASRVPRTGELFF. The CDR3 DNA reads TGTGCCAGCAGGGTCCCGCGCACCGGGGAGCTGTTTTTT. V and J are TRBV28 and TRBJ2-2; D call uncertain. Trimming removed 6 bases from V and 4 bases from J, with 9 bases in between. Germline loops: CDR1 MDHEN, CDR2 SYDVKM. The CDR3 runs 13 residues.

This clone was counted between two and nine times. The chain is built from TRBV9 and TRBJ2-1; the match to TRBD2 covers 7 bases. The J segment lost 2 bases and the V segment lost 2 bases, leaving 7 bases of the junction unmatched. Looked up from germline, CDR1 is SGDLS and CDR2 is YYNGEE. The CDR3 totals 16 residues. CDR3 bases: TGTGCCAGCAGCGTGCACCTAGCGGAGGCCTACAATGAGCAGTTCTTC. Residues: CASSVHLAEAYNEQFF.